The rows below give T cell receptor beta chains drawn from one sample of a study of T cells after yellow fever vaccination. MiXCR, run by TCRdb on the 5' RACE reads, gives a single entry per CDR3 protein. The data contain some 300,000 distinct CDR3 sequences, roughly 8% of them singletons. The input for sequencing was PBMCs, taken about 41 days after the first yellow fever vaccination. The receptors were sampled from a man aged 18 to 30 who received the YFV17D yellow fever vaccine. CDR3s include the opening cysteine and the closing phenylalanine or tryptophan. A D gene is named only where the DNA matches it firmly. Clone size is not always given. Where it is, it says once, few, many or a class for expanded clones.

D gene | J gene | CDR3 length | V gene | clone size | CDR3 protein | CDR3 DNA
. | TRBJ1-2 | 16 | TRBV12-3/TRBV12-4 | . | CASSLGKDRANYGYTF | TGTGCCAGCAGTTTAGGCAAGGACAGAGCTAACTATGGCTACACCTTC
. | TRBJ2-1 | 12 | TRBV6-1 | few | CASSAEWNEQFF | TGTGCCAGCAGTGCGGAGTGGAATGAGCAGTTCTTC
TRBD2 | TRBJ2-7 | 15 | TRBV20-1 | few | CSARDERGSSYEQYF | TGCAGTGCTAGAGACGAGCGGGGTAGCTCCTACGAGCAGTACTTC
TRBD2 | TRBJ2-5 | 16 | TRBV12-3/TRBV12-4 | few | CASSLVQRGRGETQYF | TGTGCCAGCAGTTTAGTCCAGCGGGGGAGGGGAGAGACCCAGTACTTC
. | TRBJ1-1 | 14 | TRBV11-2 | few | CASSLVWGATEAFF | TGTGCCAGCAGCTTAGTATGGGGGGCCACTGAAGCTTTCTTT
. | TRBJ1-1 | 15 | TRBV7-9 | . | CASSPGSGRVPEAFF | TGTGCCAGCAGCCCCGGTAGTGGGCGGGTCCCTGAAGCTTTCTTT
TRBD2 | TRBJ2-1 | 17 | TRBV5-1 | many | CASSLAGLAGAYNEQFF | TGCGCCAGCAGCTTGGCCGGTTTAGCGGGAGCGTACAATGAGCAGTTCTTC
TRBD2 | TRBJ2-1 | 16 | TRBV5-1 | . | CASSWGPGLAGVEQFF | TGCGCCAGCAGCTGGGGACCGGGACTAGCGGGGGTCGAGCAGTTCTTC
. | TRBJ2-7 | 14 | TRBV9 | . | CASSVEGGRDEQYF | TGTGCCAGCAGCGTGGAGGGGGGGCGGGACGAGCAGTACTTC
TRBD2 | TRBJ2-5 | 17 | TRBV25-1 | few | CASSESGTSEGQETQYF | TGTGCCAGCAGTGAATCAGGGACTAGTGAAGGCCAAGAGACCCAGTACTTC
. | TRBJ2-2 | 15 | TRBV5-4 | . | CASSFDTSGAGELFF | TGTGCCAGCAGCTTCGACACCTCAGGCGCCGGGGAGCTGTTTTTT
. | TRBJ1-4 | 11 | TRBV5-4 | few | CASGGGEKLFF | TGTGCCAGCGGGGGGGGTGAAAAACTGTTTTTT
. | TRBJ2-7 | 14 | TRBV5-1 | . | CASSLGDSGYEQYF | TGCGCCAGCAGCTTGGGCGACAGTGGCTACGAGCAGTACTTC
. | TRBJ2-5 | 15 | TRBV5-1 | . | CASSLASNVQETQYF | TGCGCCAGCAGCTTGGCCTCGAATGTCCAAGAGACCCAGTACTTC
TRBD2 | TRBJ2-7 | 14 | TRBV27 | . | CASSAAGLPYEQYF | TGTGCCAGCAGTGCAGCGGGGCTTCCCTACGAGCAGTACTTC
. | TRBJ1-6 | 13 | TRBV5-4 | many | CASSQNRDSPLHF | TGTGCCAGCAGTCAGAACAGGGATTCACCCCTCCACTTT
TRBD2 | TRBJ2-7 | 11 | TRBV20-1 | few | CSASGGGEQYF | TGCAGTGCTAGCGGCGGGGGGGAGCAGTACTTC
. | TRBJ2-3 | 17 | TRBV7-2 | few | CASSPEVVPGGTDTQYF | TGTGCCAGCAGCCCGGAAGTGGTTCCGGGGGGCACAGATACGCAGTATTTT
TRBD2 | TRBJ2-7 | 14 | TRBV5-4 | . | CASSLPSGTGEQYF | TGTGCCAGCAGCTTACCCAGCGGGACGGGCGAGCAGTACTTC
. | TRBJ2-3 | 13 | TRBV7-2 | many | CASSTLAWDTQYF | TGTGCCAGCAGCACACTAGCTTGGGATACGCAGTATTTT
. | TRBJ2-4 | 15 | TRBV5-1 | few | CASSLAGDLGNIQYF | TGCGCCAGCAGCTTGGCGGGGGACCTGGGAAACATTCAGTACTTC
TRBD1 | TRBJ2-3 | 15 | TRBV6-1 | . | CASSTTGVGTDTQYF | TGTGCCAGCAGTACGACAGGGGTGGGCACAGATACGCAGTATTTT
. | TRBJ2-5 | 10 | TRBV2 | . | CASMVGTQYF | TGTGCCAGCATGGTGGGGACCCAGTACTTC
TRBD2 | TRBJ2-5 | 15 | TRBV11-2 | few | CASRRPGLATETQYF | TGTGCCAGCAGACGACCGGGACTAGCGACGGAGACCCAGTACTTC
. | TRBJ1-5 | 12 | TRBV29-1 | few | CSVRDSNQPQHF | TGCAGCGTTAGGGATAGCAATCAGCCCCAGCATTTT
TRBD1 | TRBJ2-5 | 15 | TRBV7-3 | few | CASSPTGGEKETQYF | TGTGCCAGCAGCCCGACAGGGGGCGAAAAAGAGACCCAGTACTTC
TRBD1 | TRBJ1-4 | 18 | TRBV6-5 | . | CASSYSGQGAPRGEKLFF | TGTGCCAGCAGTTACTCTGGACAGGGGGCCCCGCGTGGTGAAAAACTGTTTTTT
TRBD1 | TRBJ1-6 | 15 | TRBV23-1 | many | CANRTGSSYNSPLHF | TGCGCCAACAGGACAGGGAGCTCCTATAATTCACCCCTCCACTTT
TRBD2 | TRBJ2-3 | 16 | TRBV13 | . | CASSTRTSGGSDTQYF | TGTGCCAGCAGCACCCGGACTAGCGGGGGGTCAGATACGCAGTATTTT
. | TRBJ1-2 | 13 | TRBV7-8 | . | CASSSGGSSGYTF | TGTGCCAGCAGCTCAGGAGGTTCTAGTGGCTACACCTTC
. | TRBJ1-1 | 14 | TRBV6-1 | . | CASCDRFLDTEAFF | TGTGCCAGCTGCGACAGGTTCCTGGACACTGAAGCTTTCTTT
. | TRBJ2-7 | 15 | TRBV4-2 | . | CASSLNEGRRYEQYF | TGTGCCAGCAGCCTAAACGAGGGGAGGAGGTACGAGCAGTACTTC
. | TRBJ1-4 | 13 | TRBV25-1 | . | CASSTLGDEKLFF | TGTGCCAGCAGTACTTTGGGGGACGAAAAACTGTTTTTT
. | TRBJ2-7 | 13 | TRBV4-3 | few | CASSQEVQYEQYF | TGCGCCAGCAGCCAAGAGGTCCAATACGAGCAGTACTTC
TRBD2 | TRBJ2-5 | 14 | TRBV18 | . | CASSPSSGGETQYF | TGTGCCAGCTCACCATCTAGCGGAGGAGAGACCCAGTACTTC
. | TRBJ2-2 | 14 | TRBV27 | . | CASTLLGVGGELFF | TGTGCCAGCACCTTACTGGGGGTCGGCGGGGAGCTGTTTTTT
. | TRBJ2-6 | 15 | TRBV6-5 | few | CASSYSLSGANVLTF | TGTGCCAGCAGTTACTCCCTCTCTGGGGCCAACGTCCTGACTTTC
TRBD2 | TRBJ2-2 | 17 | TRBV5-6 | few | CASSPALGLRNTGELFF | TGTGCCAGCAGCCCAGCTTTGGGACTACGGAACACCGGGGAGCTGTTTTTT
. | TRBJ1-2 | 12 | TRBV10-3 | . | CAISDGGKFYTF | TGTGCCATCAGTGATGGTGGGAAATTCTACACCTTC
. | TRBJ2-5 | 14 | TRBV4-1 | . | CASSPGIWEETQYF | TGCGCCAGCAGCCCGGGCATCTGGGAAGAGACCCAGTACTTC
TRBD1 | TRBJ2-7 | 14 | TRBV27 | many | CASSLGTVPYEQYF | TGTGCCAGCAGTTTAGGGACAGTTCCCTACGAGCAGTACTTC